A single sample is the source of the 2 T cell receptor beta chains below, sequenced in a study of tissue T cells after allogeneic stem cell transplantation. TCRdb's table, derived via immunoSEQ multiplex PCR, lists solely in-frame clones and lacks some. The sample has about 22,000 clones; roughly 72% are singletons. Sample: spleen. The receptor source for this set is a female BALB/c mouse in good health. MHC haplotype: H2-d.

Turning to this clone: Germline and genes here are mouse. Read data end 1 residue before the CDR3 end; the end is taken from the germline J gene. J is TRBJ2-7 and V is TRBV5; 10 nucleotides line up with TRBD2. This CDR3 comprises 14 residues. Losses at the gene ends were 0 bases for V and 5 bases for J; bases not matched to a gene: 1. Germline-derived CDR1 and CDR2 are LGHNA and YNLKQL (reference sequence). CDR3 DNA, as far as it was read: TGTGCCAGCAGCCAAGACTGGGGGGGCGATGAACAGTAC. This sequence encodes CASSQDWGGDEQY. The CDR3 as a whole reads CASSQDWGGDEQYF.

This clone was seen a few times. Mouse germline and gene names are used. The observed sequence ends 1 residue before the CDR3 terminus, with the missing tail filled in from the germline J gene. The chain joins TRBV5 to TRBJ2-7; D is undetermined. Deletions cut 0 bases from V and 4 bases from J, with 10 bases between. CDR1 is LGHNA, CDR2 YNLKQL, per germline (reference sequence). This CDR3 is 14 amino acids long. The CDR3 spells CASSQEVTAYEQYF. The CDR3 DNA, read in part, is TGTGCCAGCAGCCAAGAGGTCACAGCTTATGAACAGTAC.